Here is one T cell receptor (beta chain) with its context. No antigen is known for it. The data were taken from a study of T cell responses to AZD1222 COVID-19 vaccine. Study-wide findings and caveats: Unmutated regions of variants are reportedly targeted by nearly half of spike-specific TCRs.

TCRdb keeps only in-frame clones here, not all; method: immunoSEQ multiplex PCR. The sample consists of 75,000 to 90,000 clones, 92% of them appearing once. Second-dose recipients at about 4 or about 12 weeks were treated as one pooled group. This CDR3 region has 15 residues. CDR1 and CDR2 from the germline V gene are MDHEN and SYDVKM. V was pared by 6 bases and J by 2 bases, with 7 bases of the junction left unmatched. The chain carries TRBV28 and TRBJ1-5; TRBD1 agrees at 7 bases. Sequenced here: peripheral blood, sampled 28 days after the second AZD1222 dose. This TCR was sampled from an adult who received the AZD1222 COVID-19 vaccine. CDR3 amino acids: CASSPTGQGNQPQHF. CDR3 DNA: TGTGCCAGCAGCCCGACAGGGCAAGGCAATCAGCCCCAGCATTTT.